The clone carrying this T cell receptor (beta chain) was counted at least ten times. Its cognate antigen is unknown. PBMCs stemmed from approximately 9.1 ml fresh peripheral blood. The data are from a study of T cells in Graves' hyperthyroidism and ophthalmopathy. Turning to the study itself: Upon initial diagnosis and before any treatment, peripheral blood was collected.

Amplification of TCR beta CDR3 regions used RNA as the template. A set of HTBI primers served as the primers for a first-round RT-PCR of the TCR CDR3. TCRdb re-derived calls from the multiplex PCR reads in MiXCR, one entry per CDR3 protein. The sample consists of around 620,000 distinct CDR3 sequences, roughly 16% of them appearing once. The ends lost 4 bases at V and 4 bases at J; junction bases unmatched: 6. The CDR3 runs to 15 residues. Per the germline V gene, CDR1 is SEHNR and CDR2 is FQNEAQ (reference sequence). Study-level results: It was a median approximately 6.9 months before onset that the model predicted ophthalmopathy.

Sequencing used blood. The rearrangement joins TRBV7-9 to TRBJ2-5; TRBD1 matches 10 bases. The sequence came from a woman younger than 45 with Graves' hyperthyroidism. In nucleotides, the CDR3 is TGTGCCAGCAGCTCCAGACAGGGGGCTGCAGAGACCCAGTACTTC. Translation gives CASSSRQGAAETQYF.